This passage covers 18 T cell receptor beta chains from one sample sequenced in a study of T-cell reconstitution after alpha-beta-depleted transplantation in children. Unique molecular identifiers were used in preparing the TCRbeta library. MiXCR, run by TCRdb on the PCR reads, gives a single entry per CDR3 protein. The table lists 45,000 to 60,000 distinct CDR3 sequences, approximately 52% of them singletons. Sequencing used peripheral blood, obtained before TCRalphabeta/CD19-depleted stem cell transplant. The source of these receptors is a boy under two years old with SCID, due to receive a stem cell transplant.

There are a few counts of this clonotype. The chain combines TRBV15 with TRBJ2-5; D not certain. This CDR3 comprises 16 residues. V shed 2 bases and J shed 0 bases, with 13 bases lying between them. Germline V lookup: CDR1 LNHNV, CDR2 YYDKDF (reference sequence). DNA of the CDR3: TGTGCCACCAGCAGATTCGGCCGGGCGGACCAAGAGACCCAGTACTTC. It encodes CATSRFGRADQETQYF.

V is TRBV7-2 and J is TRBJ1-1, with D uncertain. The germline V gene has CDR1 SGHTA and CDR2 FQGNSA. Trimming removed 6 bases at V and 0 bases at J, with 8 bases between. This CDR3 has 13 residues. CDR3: CASRDDMNTEAFF. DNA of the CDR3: TGTGCCAGCAGGGACGATATGAACACTGAAGCTTTCTTT.

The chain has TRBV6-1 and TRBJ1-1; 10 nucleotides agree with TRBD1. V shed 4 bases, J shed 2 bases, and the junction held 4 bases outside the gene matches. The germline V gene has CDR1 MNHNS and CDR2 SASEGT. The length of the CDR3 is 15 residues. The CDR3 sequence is CASSATGGLNTEAFF. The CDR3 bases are TGTGCCAGCAGTGCGACAGGGGGCCTCAACACTGAAGCTTTCTTT.

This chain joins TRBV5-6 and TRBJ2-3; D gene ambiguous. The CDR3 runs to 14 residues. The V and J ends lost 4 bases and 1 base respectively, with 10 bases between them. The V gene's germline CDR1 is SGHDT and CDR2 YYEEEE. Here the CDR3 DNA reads TGTGCCAGCAGCGATAGCCCGGGCACAGATACGCAGTATTTT. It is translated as CASSDSPGTDTQYF. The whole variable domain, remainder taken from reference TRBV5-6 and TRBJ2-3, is DAGVTQSPTHLIKTRGQQVTLRCSPKSGHDTVSWYQQALGQGPQFIFQYYEEEERQRGNFPDRFSGHQFPNYSSELNVNALLLGDSALYLCASSDSPGTDTQYFGPGTRLTVL.

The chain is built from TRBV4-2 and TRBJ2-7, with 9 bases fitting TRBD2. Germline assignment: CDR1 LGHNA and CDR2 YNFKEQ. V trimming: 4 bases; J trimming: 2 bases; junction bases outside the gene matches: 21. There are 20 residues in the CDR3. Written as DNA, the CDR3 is TGTGCCAGCAGCCCCTTGGGCCTAGCGGGGACAGAATATACGGCCTACGAGCAGTACTTC. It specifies CASSPLGLAGTEYTAYEQYF.

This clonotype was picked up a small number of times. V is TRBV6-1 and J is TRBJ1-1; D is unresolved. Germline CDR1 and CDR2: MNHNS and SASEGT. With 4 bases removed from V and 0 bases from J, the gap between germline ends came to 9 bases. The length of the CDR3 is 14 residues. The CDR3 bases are TGTGCCAGCAGTGGGACCTTCTTGAACACTGAAGCTTTCTTT. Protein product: CASSGTFLNTEAFF.

The CDR3: CASSPGQGMVQPQHF. DNA of the CDR3: TGTGCCAGCAGCCCCGGACAGGGAATGGTTCAGCCCCAGCATTTT. The V gene is TRBV7-9, the J gene TRBJ1-5; 8 nucleotides line up with TRBD1. The V gene's germline CDR1 is SEHNR and CDR2 FQNEAQ (reference sequence). CDR3 size: 15 residues. Losses at the gene ends were 5 bases for V and 6 bases for J; bases not matched to a gene: 9.

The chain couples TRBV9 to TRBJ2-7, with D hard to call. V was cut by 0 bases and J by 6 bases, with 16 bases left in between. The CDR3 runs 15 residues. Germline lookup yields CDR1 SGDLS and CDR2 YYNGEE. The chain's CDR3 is CASSVGRASRLEQYF. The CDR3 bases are TGTGCCAGCAGCGTAGGTCGGGCCAGCCGACTCGAGCAGTACTTC.

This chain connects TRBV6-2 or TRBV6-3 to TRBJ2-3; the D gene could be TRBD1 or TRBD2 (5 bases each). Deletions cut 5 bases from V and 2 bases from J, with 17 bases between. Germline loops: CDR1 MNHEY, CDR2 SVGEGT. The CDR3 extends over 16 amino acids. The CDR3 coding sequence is TGTGCCAGCAGTCCGTTAGGGGACCGACCCACAGATACGCAGTATTTT. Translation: CASSPLGDRPTDTQYF.

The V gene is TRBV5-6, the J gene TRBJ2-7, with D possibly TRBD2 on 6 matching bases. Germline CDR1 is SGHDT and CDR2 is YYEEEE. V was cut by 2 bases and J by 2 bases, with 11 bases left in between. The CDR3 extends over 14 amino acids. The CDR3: CASSFGGNTYEQYF. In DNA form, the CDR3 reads TGTGCCAGCAGCTTCGGCGGGAATACCTACGAGCAGTACTTC.

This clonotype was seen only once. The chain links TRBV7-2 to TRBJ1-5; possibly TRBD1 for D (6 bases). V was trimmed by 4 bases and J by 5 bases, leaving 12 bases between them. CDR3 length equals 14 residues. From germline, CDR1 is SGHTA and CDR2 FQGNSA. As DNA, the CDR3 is TGTGCCAGCAGCTCCCACAGGGAGGATCAGCCCCAGCATTTT. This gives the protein CASSSHREDQPQHF. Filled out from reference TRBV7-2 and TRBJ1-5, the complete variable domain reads GAGVSQSPSNKVTEKGKDVELRCDPISGHTALYWYRQSLGQGLEFLIYFQGNSAPDKSGLPSDRFSAERTGGSVSTLTIQRTQQEDSAVYLCASSSHREDQPQHFGDGTRLSIL.

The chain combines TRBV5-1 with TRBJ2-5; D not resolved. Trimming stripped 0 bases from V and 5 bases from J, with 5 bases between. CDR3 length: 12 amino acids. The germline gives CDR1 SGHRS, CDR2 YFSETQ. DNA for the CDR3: TGCGCCAGCAGCTTGGCTATTGAGACCCAGTACTTC. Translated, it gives CASSLAIETQYF.

CDR3 sequence: CASSLVGGGAGDTQYF. CDR3 sequence (DNA): TGTGCCAGCAGCTTAGTTGGCGGGGGGGCTGGAGATACGCAGTATTTT. The chain joins TRBV7-2 to TRBJ2-3; TRBD2 agrees at 9 bases. This CDR3 spans 16 amino acids. J gave up 5 bases and V 1 base, and 7 bases lay outside the gene matches. The germline CDR1 and CDR2 sequences are SGHTA and FQGNSA. The full variable domain, completed using reference TRBV7-2 and TRBJ2-3, is GAGVSQSPSNKVTEKGKDVELRCDPISGHTALYWYRQSLGQGLEFLIYFQGNSAPDKSGLPSDRFSAERTGGSVSTLTIQRTQQEDSAVYLCASSLVGGGAGDTQYFGPGTRLTVL.

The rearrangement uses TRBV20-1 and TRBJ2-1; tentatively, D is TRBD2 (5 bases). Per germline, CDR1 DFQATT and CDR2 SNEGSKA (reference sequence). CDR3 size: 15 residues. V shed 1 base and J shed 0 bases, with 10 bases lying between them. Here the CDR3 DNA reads TGCAGTGCTAGAGGGCCCACTAGCTCCTACAATGAGCAGTTCTTC. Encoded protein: CSARGPTSSYNEQFF.

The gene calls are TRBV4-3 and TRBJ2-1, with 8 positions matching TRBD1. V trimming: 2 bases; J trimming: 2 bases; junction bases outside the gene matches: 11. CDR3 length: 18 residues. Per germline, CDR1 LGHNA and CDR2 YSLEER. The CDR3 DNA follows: TGCGCCAGCAGCCAATATTTTTTAACAGGGGGGACCTACAATGAGCAGTTCTTC. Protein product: CASSQYFLTGGTYNEQFF.

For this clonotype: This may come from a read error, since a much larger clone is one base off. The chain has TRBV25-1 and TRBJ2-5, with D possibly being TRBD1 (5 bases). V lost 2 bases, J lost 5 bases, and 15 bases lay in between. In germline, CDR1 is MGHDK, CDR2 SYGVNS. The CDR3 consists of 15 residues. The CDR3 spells CASSEGLRGVETQYF. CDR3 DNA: TGTGCCAGCAGTGAAGGTCTAAGGGGTGTGGAGACCCAGTACTTC.

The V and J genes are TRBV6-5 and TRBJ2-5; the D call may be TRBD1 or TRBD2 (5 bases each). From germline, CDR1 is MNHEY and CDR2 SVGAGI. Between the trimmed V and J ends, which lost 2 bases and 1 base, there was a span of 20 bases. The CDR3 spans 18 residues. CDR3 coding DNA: TGTGCCAGCAGTTACCAACCGCCGGGACGGTCCTTCCAAGAGACCCAGTACTTC. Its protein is CASSYQPPGRSFQETQYF.

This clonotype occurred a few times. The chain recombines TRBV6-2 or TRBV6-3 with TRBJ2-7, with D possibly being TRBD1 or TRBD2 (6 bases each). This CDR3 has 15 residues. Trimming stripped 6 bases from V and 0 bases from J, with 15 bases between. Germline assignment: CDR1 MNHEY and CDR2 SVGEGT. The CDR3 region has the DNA TGTGCCAGCAGCCACCCCCGGGGGCACTCCTACGAGCAGTACTTC. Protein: CASSHPRGHSYEQYF.